Presented here are 30 T cell receptor beta chains from one specimen sequenced in a study of blood T cell repertoires in COVID-19. The assay was immunoSEQ multiplex PCR, and TCRdb's table has in-frame clones only and misses some. The sample lists about 110,000 clones; roughly 82% were seen once. The sample was peripheral blood. The origin of the receptors is a woman aged 55-69 years with acute or convalescent COVID-19.

The chain carries TRBV28 and TRBJ1-1; 8 bases agree with TRBD1. The CDR3 runs 15 residues. Germline V gene data show CDR1 as MDHEN and CDR2 as SYDVKM. V shed 6 bases and J 1 base; nucleotides not matched to a gene: 7. In DNA, the CDR3 is TGTGCCAGCAGGCGAGACAGGGGTCCGAACACTGAAGCTTTCTTT. It encodes CASRRDRGPNTEAFF.

The rearrangement links TRBV6-5 to TRBJ1-2; 9 bases line up with TRBD1. The J segment lost 4 bases and the V segment lost 7 bases, leaving 7 bases of the junction unmatched. The CDR3 consists of 14 residues. Per germline, CDR1 MNHEY and CDR2 SVGAGI. CDR3 DNA sequence: TGTGCCAGCACCGGGGACAGGGCAGCCTATGGCTACACCTTC. Translating it yields CASTGDRAAYGYTF.

The V call is TRBV7-9, the J call TRBJ1-1; TRBD1 matches 7 bases. This CDR3 comprises 15 residues. Germline CDR1 and CDR2: SEHNR and FQNEAQ (reference sequence). V lost 6 bases and J lost 3; bases outside the gene matches: 10. The DNA for the CDR3 is TGTGCCAGCAGGTCGGGACAGAAGGAATACACTGAAGCTTTCTTT. This sequence encodes CASRSGQKEYTEAFF.

The V call is TRBV4-2, the J call TRBJ2-6; TRBD1 matches at 10 bases. CDR1 is LGHNA and CDR2 is YNFKEQ in the germline V gene. V shed 0 bases and J 3 bases; nucleotides not matched to a gene: 8. The CDR3 totals 19 residues. This CDR3 is CASSQDRDRGLGGANVLTF. The CDR3 region has the DNA TGTGCCAGCAGCCAAGATCGTGACAGGGGGCTTGGTGGGGCCAACGTCCTGACTTTC.

The rearrangement joins TRBV15 to TRBJ1-5; TRBD1 matches 8 bases. The CDR3 consists of 13 residues. V gave up 5 bases and J gave up 7 bases; unmatched junction bases: 4. CDR1 and CDR2 from the germline V gene are LNHNV and YYDKDF (reference sequence). The CDR3 is CATSPTGEQPQHF. The CDR3 DNA is TGTGCCACCAGCCCGACAGGGGAACAGCCCCAGCATTTT.

The V call is TRBV6-2 or TRBV6-3, the J call TRBJ2-7, with D uncertain. Germline V lookup: CDR1 MNHEY, CDR2 SVGEGT. This CDR3 region has 15 residues. V lost 3 bases, J lost 2 bases, and 14 bases lay in between. CDR3 nucleotides: TGTGCCAGCAGTTATTCACGAATTTCGGCCTACGAGCAGTACTTC. Protein sequence: CASSYSRISAYEQYF.

The J gene is TRBJ1-5, the V gene TRBV12-3 or TRBV12-4; D is unclear. The CDR3 is 12 residues long. The V gene lost 1 base and the J gene lost 9 bases, with 7 bases spanning the gap. CDR3 region: CASSLEATPQHF. CDR3 DNA: TGTGCCAGCAGTTTAGAAGCAACGCCCCAGCATTTT.

The gene calls are TRBV4-3 and TRBJ1-2, with D possibly matching TRBD1 (6 bases). The germline V gene encodes CDR1 LGHNA and CDR2 YSLEER. V shed 0 bases and J shed 4 bases, with 18 bases lying between them. This CDR3 has 17 amino acids. The DNA for the CDR3 is TGCGCCAGCAGCCAAGATCGCGAGAGGGGGAGAAGCTATGGCTACACCTTC. It translates to CASSQDRERGRSYGYTF.

This chain uses TRBV28 with TRBJ2-7, with 9 bases fitting TRBD1. CDR3 length: 15 amino acids. With V trimmed by 5 bases and J by 1 base, 6 bases remained unmatched. The germline V gene encodes CDR1 MDHEN and CDR2 SYDVKM. The CDR3 region is CASSPGTGISYEQYF. CDR3 coding DNA: TGTGCCAGCAGTCCAGGGACAGGGATATCCTACGAGCAGTACTTC. Using reference TRBV28 and TRBJ2-7 for the parts outside the CDR3, the full variable domain is DVKVTQSSRYLVKRTGEKVFLECVQDMDHENMFWYRQDPGLGLRLIYFSYDVKMKEKGDIPEGYSVSREKKERFSLILESASTNQTSMYLCASSPGTGISYEQYFGPGTRLTVT.

This clone was seen more than once but under ten times. The V gene is TRBV7-9, the J gene TRBJ2-2; possibly TRBD1 for D (6 bases). Trimming removed 2 bases at V and 7 bases at J, with 11 bases between. This CDR3 contains 14 residues. Germline V gives CDR1 SEHNR, CDR2 FQNEAQ (reference sequence). The CDR3 region has the DNA TGTGCCAGCAGCTTAAACAGGGTTGTCGGGGAGCTGTTTTTT. Amino acid sequence: CASSLNRVVGELFF.

The chain carries TRBV7-2 and TRBJ1-1, with D perhaps TRBD1 (5 bases). CDR1 is SGHTA and CDR2 is FQGNSA in the germline V gene. Trimming shortened V by 4 bases and J by 7 bases, and 19 bases separated the two germline ends. CDR3 length equals 15 residues. CDR3 bases: TGTGCCAGCAGCTCAAGCCTGGCAGGGTATGTTGAAGCTTTCTTT. The encoded protein is CASSSSLAGYVEAFF. Combining the CDR3 with reference TRBV7-2 and TRBJ1-1 gives the whole variable domain GAGVSQSPSNKVTEKGKDVELRCDPISGHTALYWYRQSLGQGLEFLIYFQGNSAPDKSGLPSDRFSAERTGGSVSTLTIQRTQQEDSAVYLCASSSSLAGYVEAFFGQGTRLTVV.

The chain employs TRBV5-1 and TRBJ2-7; D is unresolved. Germline-derived CDR1 and CDR2 are SGHRS and YFSETQ. The V gene lost 1 base and the J gene lost 4 bases, with 12 bases spanning the gap. This CDR3 region has 14 residues. DNA of the CDR3: TGCGCCAGCAGCTTGTTTGCAGGCCGATACGAGCAGTACTTC. Its translation: CASSLFAGRYEQYF.

The chain joins TRBV12-3 or TRBV12-4 to TRBJ1-2, with 9 positions matching TRBD1. V shed 6 bases, J shed 6 bases, and the junction held 5 bases outside the gene matches. The CDR3 runs 13 residues. The CDR3 DNA follows: TGTGCCAGCAGGACAGGGGGTGTAGATGGCTACACCTTC. Translated, it gives CASRTGGVDGYTF.

This clone was detected a few times. In the same sample, other DNA sequences code for this CDR3. The chain combines TRBV5-1 with TRBJ2-7; 7 bases match TRBD1. The CDR3 runs to 14 residues. From germline, CDR1 is SGHRS and CDR2 YFSETQ. The V gene end was trimmed by 4 bases and the J gene end by 0 bases; junction bases not matched to a gene: 4. CDR3 protein: CASSQGDSSYEQYF. CDR3 DNA: TGCGCCAGCAGCCAGGGGGACAGCTCCTACGAGCAGTACTTC. Drawing the rest from reference TRBV5-1 and TRBJ2-7, the complete variable domain is KAGVTQTPRYLIKTRGQQVTLSCSPISGHRSVSWYQQTPGQGLQFLFEYFSETQRNKGNFPGRFSGRQFSNSRSEMNVSTLELGDSALYLCASSQGDSSYEQYFGPGTRLTVT.

The chain combines TRBV9 with TRBJ2-1; a weak D match, TRBD2 (5 bases). This CDR3 is 15 amino acids long. V was clipped by 3 bases and J by 8 bases, with 18 bases between them. Germline-derived CDR1 and CDR2 are SGDLS and YYNGEE. Written as DNA, the CDR3 is TGTGCCAGCAGCGCCGGGTGGCTAGCATCAGATGAGCAGTTCTTC. It specifies CASSAGWLASDEQFF.

V is TRBV13 and J is TRBJ1-2, with TRBD1 matching over 7 bases. V lost 2 bases to trimming and J lost 7 bases; unmatched junction nucleotides: 4. The CDR3 has 13 residues. The germline gives CDR1 PRHDT, CDR2 FYEKMQ (reference sequence). The CDR3 DNA is TGTGCCAGCAGCTTACAGGGGGGCTCTGGCTACACCTTC. This encodes CASSLQGGSGYTF.

The chain is built from TRBV11-3 and TRBJ1-1; the D is unclear. The length of the CDR3 is 13 residues. Germline-derived CDR1 and CDR2 are SGHNT and YENEEA. V dropped 3 bases and J dropped 4 bases, with 9 bases sitting between them. CDR3 sequence reads: CASSLGISTEAFF. Here the CDR3 DNA reads TGTGCCAGCAGCTTGGGCATCTCCACTGAAGCTTTCTTT.

The J gene is TRBJ2-5, the V gene TRBV4-2; 7 bases agree with TRBD1. CDR1 is LGHNA and CDR2 is YNFKEQ in the germline V gene. Losses at the gene ends were 0 bases for V and 4 bases for J; bases not matched to a gene: 5. The CDR3 has 15 residues. The CDR3 sequence: CASSQELRGPETQYF. The CDR3 nucleotides are TGTGCCAGCAGCCAAGAGTTGAGGGGGCCAGAGACCCAGTACTTC.

V usage is TRBV5-6 and J usage is TRBJ2-7; D might be TRBD1 (6 bases). The CDR3 has 16 amino acids. Looked up from germline, CDR1 is SGHDT and CDR2 is YYEEEE. V was shortened by 0 bases and J by 1 base, with 14 bases between the two germline ends. In DNA form, the CDR3 reads TGTGCCAGCAGCTTGGGGCCCCGGGACACGTCCTACGAGCAGTACTTC. It specifies CASSLGPRDTSYEQYF. Using reference TRBV5-6 and TRBJ2-7 for the parts outside the CDR3, the full variable domain is DAGVTQSPTHLIKTRGQQVTLRCSPKSGHDTVSWYQQALGQGPQFIFQYYEEEERQRGNFPDRFSGHQFPNYSSELNVNALLLGDSALYLCASSLGPRDTSYEQYFGPGTRLTVT.

This chain joins TRBV24-1 and TRBJ2-2; possibly TRBD2 for D (5 bases). This CDR3 has 13 residues. Germline assignment: CDR1 KGHDR and CDR2 SFDVKD. The V end lost 7 bases, the J end lost 3 bases, and 8 bases lay between the germline ends. CDR3 in DNA: TGTGCCACCAGATACGGGGACACCGGGGAGCTGTTTTTT. Translated: CATRYGDTGELFF.

The chain uses TRBV4-1 and TRBJ2-2; TRBD2 matches at 10 bases. The V segment lost 0 bases and the J segment 6 bases; nucleotides outside the gene matches: 4. CDR3 length equals 16 residues. Germline-derived CDR1 and CDR2 are MGHRA and YSYEKL. The CDR3 spells CASSQEPGTSAGELFF. CDR3 bases: TGCGCCAGCAGCCAAGAGCCCGGGACTAGCGCCGGGGAGCTGTTTTTT.

The rearrangement uses TRBV7-9 and TRBJ1-6, with TRBD1 matching 7 bases. Germline V gene sequence: CDR1 SEHNR, CDR2 FQNEAQ (reference sequence). CDR3 length equals 15 residues. Trimming removed 5 bases from V and 9 bases from J; junction bases left unmatched: 10. CDR3 nucleotide sequence: TGTGCCAGCAGCATTGGGACAGTCCGGACTTCACCCCTCCACTTT. Amino acids: CASSIGTVRTSPLHF.

This rearrangement joins TRBV28 to TRBJ1-1, with 9 bases fitting TRBD1. The CDR3 has 15 residues. With 7 bases clipped from V and 0 bases from J, the junction kept 6 bases outside the gene matches. Germline CDR1 and CDR2: MDHEN and SYDVKM. The CDR3 sequence: CASNLRQGVNTEAFF. CDR3 bases: TGTGCCAGCAACCTACGACAGGGGGTGAACACTGAAGCTTTCTTT.

V and J are TRBV11-2 and TRBJ2-5; D is uncertain. Germline CDR1 and CDR2: SGHAT and FQNNGV. This CDR3 is built from 12 residues. Trimming removed 0 bases at V and 5 bases at J, with 4 bases between. CDR3 nucleotide sequence: TGTGCCAGCAGCTTAGATCGGGAGACCCAGTACTTC. Its protein is CASSLDRETQYF.

The gene calls are TRBV6-1 and TRBJ1-3, with D perhaps TRBD1 (6 bases). This CDR3 has 14 residues. Germline-derived CDR1 and CDR2 are MNHNS and SASEGT. The V end lost 3 bases, the J end lost 0 bases, and 6 bases lay between the germline ends. This CDR3 is CASSEDSSGNTIYF. CDR3 DNA: TGTGCCAGCAGTGAGGACAGCTCTGGAAACACCATATATTTT.

The chain uses TRBV24-1 and TRBJ2-5, with 7 nucleotides matching TRBD2. The CDR3 covers 13 residues. CDR1 and CDR2 (germline): KGHDR, SFDVKD. The ends lost 6 bases at V and 2 bases at J; junction bases unmatched: 2. DNA of the CDR3: TGTGCCACCAGTTCTAGCGGACAAGAGACCCAGTACTTC. Protein: CATSSSGQETQYF.

Written as DNA, the CDR3 is TGTGCCAGCAGCCAAAAGTCCGGCAATGAGCAGTTCTTC. This translates into CASSQKSGNEQFF. V is TRBV11-2 and J is TRBJ2-1; D is unresolved. Trimming shortened V by 5 bases and J by 6 bases, and 11 bases separated the two germline ends. CDR3 length: 13 residues. In germline, CDR1 is SGHAT, CDR2 FQNNGV.

The chain couples TRBV5-1 to TRBJ1-4; tentative D call: TRBD1 (5 bases). CDR3 length: 14 residues. CDR1 SGHRS and CDR2 YFSETQ come from the germline V gene. V dropped 1 base and J dropped 7 bases, with 11 bases sitting between them. The CDR3 DNA sequence: TGCGCCAGCAGCTTGACAGGAATGACTGAAAAACTGTTTTTT. This sequence encodes CASSLTGMTEKLFF.

The rearrangement links TRBV27 to TRBJ1-1, with TRBD1 matching over 8 bases. The CDR3 spans 17 residues. J was trimmed by 0 bases and V by 0 bases; bases with no gene match: 6. Germline V CDR1 and CDR2: MNHEY, SMNVEV (reference sequence). This CDR3 reads CASSLSNRGSLNTEAFF. The CDR3 DNA is TGTGCCAGCAGTTTATCGAACAGGGGGTCCTTGAACACTGAAGCTTTCTTT.

The gene calls are TRBV27 and TRBJ2-7; TRBD2 is a possible D gene (6 bases). Germline V lookup: CDR1 MNHEY, CDR2 SMNVEV (reference sequence). V dropped 6 bases and J dropped 3 bases, with 12 bases sitting between them. This CDR3 contains 13 residues. The CDR3 spells CASSLEGYYEQYF. DNA for the CDR3: TGTGCCAGCAGCTTGGAGGGATACTACGAGCAGTACTTC.